What follows are 21 T cell receptor beta chains derived from one specimen sequenced in a study of T cells in Graves' hyperthyroidism and ophthalmopathy (dated by TCRdb to 2018 to 2020). The method was multiplex PCR. The data were produced on an Illumina HiSeq 2000. TCR beta CDR3 regions were amplified from RNA transcripts. The TCR CDR3 was subjected to a first round of RT-PCR using the HTBI primer set and the Qiagen OneStep RT-PCR kit. The raw public data were reprocessed by TCRdb itself: fastp quality trimming at Q25, MiXCR clonotype calling, in-frame beta chains only. Each entry merges the rows of one CDR3 protein and shows their most common DNA and genes. The sample table holds around 420,000 distinct CDR3 sequences, of which roughly 15% were seen once. Of the sample, 5.3% falls within the top ten clones. Sequences were obtained from blood. All receptors come from a woman younger than 35 with Graves' hyperthyroidism.

This clonotype was seen only a few times. This sequence joins TRBV5-6 and TRBJ1-2; tentative D call: TRBD1 (5 bases). The CDR3 consists of 14 residues. Germline CDR1 SGHDT, CDR2 YYEEEE. Trimming took off 4 bases at V and 2 bases at J, with 12 bases between the two ends. The CDR3 protein is CASSPGGANYGYTF. The DNA of the CDR3 is TGTGCCAGCAGCCCAGGAGGGGCAAACTATGGCTACACCTTC.

The V and J genes are TRBV30 and TRBJ2-7; 8 bases map to TRBD2. CDR3 length: 15 residues. V lost 2 bases, J lost 7 bases, and 13 bases stayed unmatched. CDR1 and CDR2 (germline): GTSNPN, SVGIG (reference sequence). CDR3 sequence reads: CAWSPPGAGAFEQYF. The CDR3 coding sequence is TGTGCCTGGAGTCCGCCGGGAGCGGGGGCGTTTGAGCAGTACTTC.

This clonotype was observed many times. The V gene is TRBV6-6, the J gene TRBJ2-2; 9 positions agree with TRBD1. The V and J ends lost 2 bases and 1 base, in that order; junction bases with no gene match: 2. This CDR3 has 16 residues. In germline, CDR1 is MNHNY, CDR2 SVGAGI (reference sequence). The CDR3 spells CASSYGGQGNTGELFF. CDR3 coding DNA: TGTGCCAGCAGTTACGGGGGACAGGGGAACACCGGGGAGCTGTTTTTT.

This clonotype was recorded at least ten times. V is TRBV3-1 and J is TRBJ1-1; possibly TRBD1 for D (5 bases). The V and J ends lost 4 bases and 7 bases respectively, with 10 bases between them. Per germline, CDR1 LGHDT and CDR2 YNNKEL (reference sequence). CDR3 length: 12 residues. Written as DNA, the CDR3 is TGTGCCAGCAGCCCTCCGCAGGGTGAAGCTTTCTTT. Its protein product is CASSPPQGEAFF.

The sample holds a few counts of this clonotype. The V gene is TRBV9, the J gene TRBJ1-5; no clear D. The V gene's germline CDR1 is SGDLS and CDR2 YYNGEE. V was pared by 0 bases and J by 5 bases, with 9 bases between. The CDR3 length is 14 residues. The CDR3 DNA reads TGTGCCAGCAGCGTAGAGTCGGGGTATCAGCCCCAGCATTTT. Translating gives CASSVESGYQPQHF. Together with reference TRBV9 and TRBJ1-5, the CDR3 gives the full variable domain: DSGVTQTPKHLITATGQRVTLRCSPRSGDLSVYWYQQSLDQGLQFLIQYYNGEERAKGNILERFSAQQFPDLHSELNLSSLELGDSALYFCASSVESGYQPQHFGDGTRLSIL.

This sequence joins TRBV3-1 and TRBJ1-1; D possibly corresponds to TRBD1 (6 bases). Trimming left V 3 bases short and J 11 bases short, with 19 bases between. The CDR3 totals 14 residues. CDR1 and CDR2 (germline): LGHDT, YNNKEL (reference sequence). CDR3 sequence (DNA): TGTGCCAGCAGCCACAATTCCCTGGCCAGGGGTGCTTTCTTT. It is translated as CASSHNSLARGAFF.

This clonotype was observed at least ten times. This rearrangement joins TRBV29-1 to TRBJ2-7, with 7 bases matching TRBD2. Germline CDR1 and CDR2: SQVTM and ANQGSEA. V was clipped by 1 base and J by 2 bases; unmatched bases: 2. The CDR3 covers 13 residues. CDR3 nucleotide sequence: TGCAGCGTTGAAGGGCGGGAGCCCTACGAGCAGTACTTC. Translating gives CSVEGREPYEQYF.

This clonotype showed up just a few times. The chain has TRBV9 and TRBJ2-7, with TRBD1 matching over 9 bases. Germline V CDR1 and CDR2: SGDLS, YYNGEE. With V trimmed by 4 bases and J by 3 bases, 8 bases remained unmatched. CDR3 length: 15 amino acids. CDR3 in amino acids: CASSPWDRDGYEQYF. The CDR3, as DNA: TGTGCCAGCAGCCCCTGGGACAGGGACGGCTACGAGCAGTACTTC.

J is TRBJ2-3 and V is TRBV12-3 or TRBV12-4; 9 bases fit TRBD2. Trimming at V came to 6 bases and at J to 0 bases, leaving 13 bases not matched to a gene. CDR3 size: 18 residues. The DNA for the CDR3 is TGTGCCAGCAGCCCTACATTCCGACTAGCGGCTAGCACAGATACGCAGTATTTT. Its protein is CASSPTFRLAASTDTQYF.

V and J are TRBV30 and TRBJ1-1; tentative D call: TRBD1 (6 bases). Germline CDR1 reads GTSNPN; CDR2 reads SVGIG (reference sequence). Trimming pared 2 bases from V and 5 bases from J, leaving 15 bases between. The CDR3 is 14 amino acids. For the CDR3, the DNA is TGTGCCTGGAGTTTTACAGGGCGCTTGACTGAAGCTTTCTTT. Amino acids: CAWSFTGRLTEAFF.

This clonotype was picked up many times. The chain couples TRBV11-2 to TRBJ1-1; D uncertain. Trimming left V 5 bases short and J 4 bases short, with 14 bases between. Germline CDR1 is SGHAT and CDR2 is FQNNGV. The length of the CDR3 is 14 residues. The CDR3 coding sequence is TGTGCCAGCAGCATAATCCCAACCGGCACTGAAGCTTTCTTT. Translation gives CASSIIPTGTEAFF.

This clonotype was counted at least ten times. CDR3 amino acids: CASSRGDEQYF. CDR3 bases: TGTGCCAGCAGTCGGGGGGACGAGCAGTACTTC. The rearrangement links TRBV2 to TRBJ2-7, with 7 positions matching TRBD2. J gave up 5 bases and V 5 bases, and 0 bases lay outside the gene matches. CDR3 size: 11 residues. Per germline, CDR1 SNHLY and CDR2 FYNNEI.

This clonotype appeared a few times. Being one base from a much bigger clone, this may be a read error. V and J are TRBV18 and TRBJ1-1; possible D gene TRBD1, 6 bases. The CDR3 extends over 13 amino acids. Germline assignment: CDR1 KGHSH and CDR2 LQKENI. CDR3 in amino acids: CASSPTGSTEALF. As DNA, the CDR3 is TGTGCCAGCTCACCTACAGGGTCCACTGAAGCTCTCTTT.

This clonotype has a count of ten or more. Here the CDR3 reads CASRGPGQGREQYF. The CDR3 coding sequence is TGTGCCAGCAGGGGCCCGGGACAGGGGCGAGAGCAGTACTTC. The J gene is TRBJ2-7, the V gene TRBV12-3 or TRBV12-4, with 10 bases lining up with TRBD1. This CDR3 has 14 amino acids. J was trimmed by 7 bases and V by 6 bases; bases with no gene match: 9.

The rearrangement links TRBV20-1 to TRBJ2-5; 8 positions agree with TRBD2. Trimming removed 5 bases from V and 1 base from J; junction bases left unmatched: 3. Germline V lookup: CDR1 DFQATT, CDR2 SNEGSKA (reference sequence). This CDR3 has 13 amino acids. The CDR3 reads CSAGTSGQETQYF. The CDR3 DNA follows: TGCAGTGCTGGAACTAGCGGCCAAGAGACCCAGTACTTC.

Ten or more counts support this clonotype. For the CDR3, the DNA is TGTGCCAGCAGCGACACAGATACGCAGTATTTT. This encodes CASSDTDTQYF. V usage is TRBV6-2 or TRBV6-3 and J usage is TRBJ2-3; D is unclear. Germline CDR1 is MNHEY and CDR2 is SVGEGT. The CDR3 runs to 11 residues. The V end was cut by 6 bases, the J end by 2 bases, with 3 bases between.

On this clonotype itself: A much larger clonotype is one base distant, so this may be a read error. The genes are TRBV5-1 and TRBJ1-1; D may be TRBD1 (5 bases). CDR1 is SGHRS and CDR2 is YFSETQ in the germline V gene. CDR3 size: 13 residues. Trimming removed 7 bases from V and 0 bases from J, with 10 bases in between. For the CDR3, the DNA is TGCGCCAGCCAAATAGGGGTGAACACTGAAGCTTTCTTT. It is translated as CASQIGVNTEAFF.

This clonotype has only a few counts. The V call is TRBV7-9, the J call TRBJ1-3, with unresolved D. CDR3 length: 16 amino acids. Trimming shortened V by 6 bases and J by 0 bases, and 15 bases separated the two germline ends. Germline CDR1 and CDR2: SEHNR and FQNEAQ (reference sequence). CDR3 nucleotides: TGTGCCAGCAGTCAAAACCTCGGGATCTCTGGAAACACCATATATTTT. Translation: CASSQNLGISGNTIYF.

This clonotype was observed a few times. The chain employs TRBV3-1 and TRBJ1-2; D uncertain. The CDR3 has 12 residues. V dropped 0 bases and J dropped 4 bases, with 3 bases sitting between them. Germline assignment: CDR1 LGHDT and CDR2 YNNKEL (reference sequence). This CDR3 is CASSQESYGYTF. The CDR3 DNA follows: TGTGCCAGCAGCCAAGAAAGCTATGGCTACACCTTC.

The sample holds many counts of this clonotype. V usage is TRBV28 and J usage is TRBJ1-1; D gene unclear. Germline V gene data show CDR1 as MDHEN and CDR2 as SYDVKM. The germline V and J ends were trimmed by 4 bases and 2 bases, with 5 bases remaining between them. The CDR3 totals 12 residues. The CDR3 region is CASSSGNTEAFF. CDR3 DNA sequence: TGTGCCAGCAGTTCCGGAAACACTGAAGCTTTCTTT.

This clonotype was found a few times. This sequence joins TRBV4-1 and TRBJ2-4; D gene ambiguous. The CDR3 has 15 amino acids. Germline CDR1 reads MGHRA; CDR2 reads YSYEKL. Trimming removed 1 base at V and 4 bases at J, with 11 bases between. CDR3 nucleotide sequence: TGCGCCAGCAGCCAAGTTTATTGGGCGAAAAACATTCAGTACTTC. It is translated as CASSQVYWAKNIQYF.